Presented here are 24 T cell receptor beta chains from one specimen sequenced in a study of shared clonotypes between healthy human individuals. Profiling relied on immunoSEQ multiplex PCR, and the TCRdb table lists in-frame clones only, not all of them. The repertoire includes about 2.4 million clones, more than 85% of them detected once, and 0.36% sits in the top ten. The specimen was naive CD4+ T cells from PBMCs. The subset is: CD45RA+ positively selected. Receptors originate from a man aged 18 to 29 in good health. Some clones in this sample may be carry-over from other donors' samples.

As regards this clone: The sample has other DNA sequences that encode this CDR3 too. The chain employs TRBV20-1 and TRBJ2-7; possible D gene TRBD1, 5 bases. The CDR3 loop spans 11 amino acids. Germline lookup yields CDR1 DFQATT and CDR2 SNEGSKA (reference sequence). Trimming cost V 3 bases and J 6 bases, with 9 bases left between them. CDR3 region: CSASTGTEQYF. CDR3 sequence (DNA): TGCAGTGCTAGTACAGGAACCGAGCAGTACTTC.

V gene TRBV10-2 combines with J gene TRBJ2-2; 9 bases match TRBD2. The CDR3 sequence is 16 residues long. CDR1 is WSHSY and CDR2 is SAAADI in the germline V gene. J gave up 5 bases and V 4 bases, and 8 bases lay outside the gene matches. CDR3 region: CASSVWLAGSTGELFF. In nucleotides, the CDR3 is TGCGCCAGCAGTGTCTGGCTAGCGGGATCAACCGGGGAGCTGTTTTTT.

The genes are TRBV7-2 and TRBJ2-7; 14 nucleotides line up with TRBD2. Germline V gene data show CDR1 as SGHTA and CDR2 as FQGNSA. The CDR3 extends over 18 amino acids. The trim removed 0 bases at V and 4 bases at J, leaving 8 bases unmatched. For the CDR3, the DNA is TGTGCCAGCAGCTTAGCGCGACTAGCGGGAGGGCCCTCGTACGAGCAGTACTTC. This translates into CASSLARLAGGPSYEQYF.

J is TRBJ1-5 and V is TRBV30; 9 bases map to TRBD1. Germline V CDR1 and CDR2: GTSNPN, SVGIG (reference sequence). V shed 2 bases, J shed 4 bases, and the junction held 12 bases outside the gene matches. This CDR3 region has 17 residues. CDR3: CAWSKNPGQGLNQPQHF. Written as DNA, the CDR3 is TGTGCCTGGAGTAAGAATCCGGGACAGGGCCTAAATCAGCCCCAGCATTTT.

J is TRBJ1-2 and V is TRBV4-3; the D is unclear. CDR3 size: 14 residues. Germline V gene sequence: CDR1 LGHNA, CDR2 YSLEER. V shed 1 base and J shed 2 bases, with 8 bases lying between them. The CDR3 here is CASSQGIENYGYTF. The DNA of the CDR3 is TGCGCCAGCAGCCAAGGAATAGAGAACTATGGCTACACCTTC.

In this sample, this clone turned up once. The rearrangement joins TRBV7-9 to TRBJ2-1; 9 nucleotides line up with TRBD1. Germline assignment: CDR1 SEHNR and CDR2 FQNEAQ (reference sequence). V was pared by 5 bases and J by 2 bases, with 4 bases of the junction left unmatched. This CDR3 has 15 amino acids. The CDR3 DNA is TGTGCCAGCAGCCCTAGACAGGGGGCCTACAATGAGCAGTTCTTC. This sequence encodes CASSPRQGAYNEQFF.

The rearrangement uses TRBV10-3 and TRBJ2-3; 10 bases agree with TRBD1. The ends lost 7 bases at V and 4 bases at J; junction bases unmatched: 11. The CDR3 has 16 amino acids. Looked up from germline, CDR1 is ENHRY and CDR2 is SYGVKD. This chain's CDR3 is CAIKNPDRGRADTQYF. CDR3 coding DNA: TGTGCCATCAAAAATCCGGACAGGGGGAGGGCAGATACGCAGTATTTT.

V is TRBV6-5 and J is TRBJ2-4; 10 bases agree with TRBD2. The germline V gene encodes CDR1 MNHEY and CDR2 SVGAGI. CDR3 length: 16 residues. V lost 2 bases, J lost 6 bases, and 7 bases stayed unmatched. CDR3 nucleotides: TGTGCCAGCAGTTACGAGCGGGAGGGCCGGGGAAACATTCAGTACTTC. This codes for CASSYEREGRGNIQYF.

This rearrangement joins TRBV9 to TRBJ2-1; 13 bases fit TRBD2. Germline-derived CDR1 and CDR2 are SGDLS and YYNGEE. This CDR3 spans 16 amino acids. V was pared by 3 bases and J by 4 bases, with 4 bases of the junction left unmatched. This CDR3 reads CASSGPGLAGYNEQFF. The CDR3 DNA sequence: TGTGCCAGCAGCGGACCGGGACTAGCGGGGTACAATGAGCAGTTCTTC.

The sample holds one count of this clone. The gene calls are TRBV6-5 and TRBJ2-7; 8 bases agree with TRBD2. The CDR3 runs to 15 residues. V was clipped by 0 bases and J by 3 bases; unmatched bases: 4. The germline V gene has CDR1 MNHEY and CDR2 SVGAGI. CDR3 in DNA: TGTGCCAGCAGTTACTCGGCGGGGGGCGGCTACGAGCAGTACTTC. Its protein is CASSYSAGGGYEQYF.

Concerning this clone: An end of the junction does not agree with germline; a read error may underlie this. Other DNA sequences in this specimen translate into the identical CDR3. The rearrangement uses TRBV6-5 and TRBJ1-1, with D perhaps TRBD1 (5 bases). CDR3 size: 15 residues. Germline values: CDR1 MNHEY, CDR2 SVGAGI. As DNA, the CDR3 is TGTGCCAGTAGTTACTCTCGGGGCTTACTCACTGAAGCTTTCTTT. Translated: CASSYSRGLLTEAFF.

Here the CDR3 DNA reads TGTGCCAGCAGCTTAGGGGGAGCGGCTACGCAGTATTTT. Amino acid sequence: CASSLGGAATQYF. The V gene is TRBV11-3, the J gene TRBJ2-3; tentatively, D is TRBD2 (5 bases). Trimming cost V 1 base and J 8 bases, with 10 bases left between them. Germline V CDR1 and CDR2: SGHNT, YENEEA. There are 13 residues in the CDR3.

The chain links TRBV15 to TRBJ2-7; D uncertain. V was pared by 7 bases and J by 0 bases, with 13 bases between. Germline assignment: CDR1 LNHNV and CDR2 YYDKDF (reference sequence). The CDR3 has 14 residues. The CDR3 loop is CATTSSPTSYEQYF. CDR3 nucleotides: TGTGCCACCACCAGCAGCCCGACCTCCTACGAGCAGTACTTC. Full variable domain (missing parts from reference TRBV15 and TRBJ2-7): DAMVIQNPRYQVTQFGKPVTLSCSQTLNHNVMYWYQQKSSQAPKLLFHYYDKDFNNEADTPDNFQSRRPNTSFCFLDIRSPGLGDTAMYLCATTSSPTSYEQYFGPGTRLTVT.

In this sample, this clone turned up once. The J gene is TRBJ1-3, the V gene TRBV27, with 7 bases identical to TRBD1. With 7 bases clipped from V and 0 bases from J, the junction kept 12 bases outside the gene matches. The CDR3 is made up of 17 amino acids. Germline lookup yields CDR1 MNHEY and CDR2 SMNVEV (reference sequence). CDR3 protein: CASKGRGQPHSGNTIYF. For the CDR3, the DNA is TGTGCCAGCAAAGGAAGGGGACAGCCTCACTCTGGAAACACCATATATTTT.

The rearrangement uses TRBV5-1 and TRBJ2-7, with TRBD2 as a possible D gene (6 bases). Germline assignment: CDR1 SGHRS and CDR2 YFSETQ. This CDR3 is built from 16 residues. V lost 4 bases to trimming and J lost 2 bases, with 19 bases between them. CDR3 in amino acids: CASSLNAGTETYEQYF. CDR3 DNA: TGCGCCAGCAGCCTAAATGCCGGGACTGAGACCTACGAGCAGTACTTC.

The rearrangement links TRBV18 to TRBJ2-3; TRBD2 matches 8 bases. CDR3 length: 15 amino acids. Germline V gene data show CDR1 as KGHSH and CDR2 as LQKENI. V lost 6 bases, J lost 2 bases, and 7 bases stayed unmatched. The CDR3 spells CASSPSGGPTDTQYF. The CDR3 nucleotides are TGTGCCAGCTCCCCCTCGGGAGGGCCCACAGATACGCAGTATTTT.

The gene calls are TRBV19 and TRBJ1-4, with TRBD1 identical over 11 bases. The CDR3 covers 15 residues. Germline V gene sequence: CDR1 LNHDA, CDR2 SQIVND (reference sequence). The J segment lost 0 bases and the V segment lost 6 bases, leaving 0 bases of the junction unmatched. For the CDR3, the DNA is TGTGCCAGTAGGGGACAGGGGGCAACTAATGAAAAACTGTTTTTT. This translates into CASRGQGATNEKLFF.

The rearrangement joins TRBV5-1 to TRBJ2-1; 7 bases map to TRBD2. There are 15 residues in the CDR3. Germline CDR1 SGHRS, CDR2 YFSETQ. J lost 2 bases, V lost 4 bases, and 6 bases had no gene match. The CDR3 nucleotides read TGCGCCAGCAGCACCCCGACTAGCCCCTACAATGAGCAGTTCTTC. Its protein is CASSTPTSPYNEQFF.

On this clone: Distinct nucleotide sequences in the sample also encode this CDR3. The CDR3 region is CASSLEAGELFF. CDR3 coding DNA: TGTGCCAGCAGCTTAGAAGCTGGGGAGCTGTTTTTT. The rearrangement links TRBV7-9 to TRBJ2-2; D remains ambiguous. The germline V gene has CDR1 SEHNR and CDR2 FQNEAQ (reference sequence). This CDR3 is 12 amino acids long. The ends were cut back, 1 base at V and 8 bases at J, with 5 bases in the middle.

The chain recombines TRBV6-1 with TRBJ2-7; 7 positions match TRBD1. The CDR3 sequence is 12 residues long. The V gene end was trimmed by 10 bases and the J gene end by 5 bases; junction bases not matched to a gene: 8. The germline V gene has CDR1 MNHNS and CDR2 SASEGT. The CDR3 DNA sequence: TGTGCCACCGTACAGGGGCCCAACGAGCAGTACTTC. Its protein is CATVQGPNEQYF.

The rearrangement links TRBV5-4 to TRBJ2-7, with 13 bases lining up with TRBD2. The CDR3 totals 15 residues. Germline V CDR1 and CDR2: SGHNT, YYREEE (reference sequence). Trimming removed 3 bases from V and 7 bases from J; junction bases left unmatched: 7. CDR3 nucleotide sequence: TGTGCCAGCAGCTCGGGACTAGCGGGACAAGTAGAGCAGTACTTC. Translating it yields CASSSGLAGQVEQYF.

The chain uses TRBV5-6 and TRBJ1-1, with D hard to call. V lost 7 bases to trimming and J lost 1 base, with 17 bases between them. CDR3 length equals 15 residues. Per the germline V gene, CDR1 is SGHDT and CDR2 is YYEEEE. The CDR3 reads CASETHLWGNTEAFF. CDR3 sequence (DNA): TGTGCCAGCGAAACCCATTTATGGGGGAACACTGAAGCTTTCTTT.

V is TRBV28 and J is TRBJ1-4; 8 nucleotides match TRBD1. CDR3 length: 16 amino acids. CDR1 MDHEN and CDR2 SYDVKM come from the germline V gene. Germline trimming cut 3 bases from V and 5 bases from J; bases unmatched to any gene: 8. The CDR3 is CASSFVGRQGNEKLFF. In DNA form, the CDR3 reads TGTGCCAGCAGTTTCGTGGGGAGACAGGGGAATGAAAAACTGTTTTTT.

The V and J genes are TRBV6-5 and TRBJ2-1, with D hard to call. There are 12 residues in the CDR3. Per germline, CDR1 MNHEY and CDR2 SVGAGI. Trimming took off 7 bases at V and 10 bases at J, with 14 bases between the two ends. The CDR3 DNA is TGTGCCAGCATTGATACCCTCGGGGAGCAGTTCTTC. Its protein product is CASIDTLGEQFF.